This TCR beta chain was identified during a study of blood T cell repertoires in COVID-19. Assay used: immunoSEQ multiplex PCR; TCRdb lists only in-frame clones, some missing. The table has under 400,000 clones, 89% seen once. The V gene's germline CDR1 is MGHRA and CDR2 YSYEKL. There are 14 residues in the CDR3. Between the trimmed V and J ends, which lost 1 base and 8 bases, there was a span of 14 bases. J is TRBJ1-2 and V is TRBV4-1, with a tentative D call TRBD1 (5 bases). The sample was peripheral blood. This TCR derives from a woman aged 55-70 years with COVID-19, enrolled during active disease. In DNA form, the CDR3 reads TGCGCCAGCAGCCAAGGGGGAGGGGCGGGAGGCTACACCTTC. Encoded protein: CASSQGGGAGGYTF.